This passage covers 2 T cell receptor beta chains from one sample sequenced in a study of blood T cell repertoires in COVID-19. The table came from immunoSEQ multiplex PCR; TCRdb's copy has only in-frame clones and leaves some out. The table includes 250,000 to 300,000 clones, about 86% detected once. The specimen was peripheral blood. The receptors were sampled from a woman in her sixties or seventies with active or convalescent COVID-19.

This clone has more than one count but fewer than ten. The V call is TRBV5-6, the J call TRBJ2-7; 11 bases match TRBD2. CDR1 and CDR2 (germline): SGHDT, YYEEEE. J lost 3 bases, V lost 3 bases, and 2 bases had no gene match. This CDR3 contains 14 residues. Here the CDR3 reads CASSWGTSGYEQYF. CDR3 in DNA: TGTGCCAGCAGCTGGGGGACTAGCGGCTACGAGCAGTACTTC.

V is TRBV7-9 and J is TRBJ2-7, with 8 bases that match TRBD1. V gave up 0 bases and J gave up 1 base; unmatched junction bases: 11. Germline-derived CDR1 and CDR2 are SEHNR and FQNEAQ (reference sequence). The CDR3 sequence is 18 residues long. The DNA for the CDR3 is TGTGCCAGCAGCTTAGCGGCAGGGGGCGTCCCTGCATCCTACGAGCAGTACTTC. Residues: CASSLAAGGVPASYEQYF.